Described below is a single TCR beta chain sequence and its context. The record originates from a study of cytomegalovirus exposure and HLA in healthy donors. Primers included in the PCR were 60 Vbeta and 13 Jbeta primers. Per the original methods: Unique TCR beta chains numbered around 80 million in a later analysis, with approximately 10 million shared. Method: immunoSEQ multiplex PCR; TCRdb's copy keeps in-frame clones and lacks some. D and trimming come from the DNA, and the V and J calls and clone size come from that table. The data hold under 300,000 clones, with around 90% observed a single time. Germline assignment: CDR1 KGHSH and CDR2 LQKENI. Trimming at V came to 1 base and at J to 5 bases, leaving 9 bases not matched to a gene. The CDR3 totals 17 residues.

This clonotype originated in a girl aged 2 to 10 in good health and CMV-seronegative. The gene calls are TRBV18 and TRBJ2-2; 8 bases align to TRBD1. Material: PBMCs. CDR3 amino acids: CASSPLRTGTLTGELFF. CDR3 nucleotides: TGTGCCAGCTCACCACTCCGGACAGGGACGCTAACCGGGGAGCTGTTTTTT.